This record concerns one T cell receptor beta chain sequence. Other nucleotide sequences in the sample specify the same CDR3. This entry belongs to a study of shared clonotypes between healthy human individuals. Ten immunoSEQ deep assay plates held the unsorted PBMC DNA. Sequencing used immunoSEQ multiplex PCR; TCRdb keeps in-frame clones, though not all of them. The top ten hold 13% of the sample, which has 400,000 to 500,000 clones, about three quarters seen once. Per the germline V gene, CDR1 is SGDLS and CDR2 is YYNGEE. CDR3 length: 14 residues. Trimming cost V 2 bases and J 0 bases, with 6 bases left between them. Researchers drew on roughly 82 million PBMCs for genomic DNA from unsorted samples.

The chain joins TRBV9 to TRBJ2-1; tentative D call: TRBD2 (5 bases). Sequencing was done on a sample of PBMCs. This TCR came from a woman aged 40 to 49 in good health. Some clones in this sample may be carry-over from other donors' samples. The CDR3 loop is CASSVSGSYNEQFF. The CDR3 DNA is TGTGCCAGCAGCGTGAGCGGCTCCTACAATGAGCAGTTCTTC.